The 26 T cell receptor beta chains reported below all come from one sample, sequenced in a study of response to subunit inactivated influenza vaccine. Via MiXCR, TCRdb re-called the RT-PCR reads, giving one row per CDR3 protein. The data contain more than 700,000 distinct CDR3 sequences, around 20% of them seen just once; the ten biggest clones take up about a tenth. The specimen comprised PBMCs from blood, sampled 5 to 6 days after vaccination. All receptors derive from a man between 50 and 59 years old who received an inactivated influenza vaccine.

This clonotype turned up a few times. This rearrangement joins TRBV7-8 to TRBJ1-5; unclear D gene. CDR3 length equals 14 residues. V lost 3 bases and J 5 bases, leaving 11 bases between the germline ends. Germline CDR1 and CDR2: SGHVS and FQNEAQ. The CDR3 DNA is TGTGCCAGCAGCTTGAGGAGGGTTGATCAGCCCCAGCATTTT. This translates into CASSLRRVDQPQHF.

This clonotype was counted between two and nine times. The chain employs TRBV12-3 or TRBV12-4 and TRBJ2-5; 9 bases map to TRBD2. This CDR3 has 16 amino acids. With 6 bases clipped from V and 5 bases from J, the junction kept 13 bases outside the gene matches. The CDR3 DNA sequence: TGTGCCAGCAGCCCCCTGCGGGGGGGCTCTCCGGAGACCCAGTACTTC. Residues: CASSPLRGGSPETQYF.

This clonotype was observed a handful of times. The genes are TRBV10-2 and TRBJ2-5; the match to TRBD2 covers 10 bases. CDR3 size: 19 residues. Trimming cost V 5 bases and J 2 bases; bases outside gene matches: 17. Germline V gives CDR1 WSHSY, CDR2 SAAADI. The DNA for the CDR3 is TGCGCCAGCAGTTTCCGCCGACCCGGACTAGCGGCACAACAAGAGACCCAGTACTTC. Translated: CASSFRRPGLAAQQETQYF.

This chain's CDR3 is CASSTTRTGLDYGYTF. DNA for the CDR3: TGTGCCAGCAGCACTACAAGGACAGGGCTGGACTATGGCTACACCTTC. The chain joins TRBV21-1 to TRBJ1-2; no DNA check was done on the table's D call, TRBD1. TRBV21-1 is designated a pseudogene. The CDR3 extends over 16 amino acids.

The rearrangement joins TRBV12-3 or TRBV12-4 to TRBJ2-1, with D hard to call. V lost 3 bases, J lost 3 bases, and 15 bases lay in between. This CDR3 spans 16 amino acids. The CDR3 region is CASSLSPSIYYNEQFF. The DNA for the CDR3 is TGTGCCAGCAGTTTGAGCCCCTCCATATACTACAATGAGCAGTTCTTC.

This clonotype was counted a few times. The chain employs TRBV6-1 and TRBJ1-5, with 7 bases lining up with TRBD1. The junction had 5 bases not matched to a gene; V was cut back by 5 bases and J by 1 base. CDR3 length: 15 residues. Germline values: CDR1 MNHNS, CDR2 SASEGT. CDR3 nucleotide sequence: TGTGCCAGCAGTCGAGGGACAGAGAGCAATCAGCCCCAGCATTTT. This translates into CASSRGTESNQPQHF.

This clonotype was found a few times. This chain connects TRBV27 to TRBJ1-5, with D perhaps TRBD1 (5 bases). CDR3 length: 15 amino acids. The germline gives CDR1 MNHEY, CDR2 SMNVEV (reference sequence). The germline V and J ends were trimmed by 2 bases and 1 base, with 9 bases remaining between them. In nucleotides, the CDR3 is TGTGCCAGCAGTTTAAAAGCAGGGAGCAATCAGCCCCAGCATTTT. Its translation: CASSLKAGSNQPQHF.

This clonotype was observed a handful of times. V usage is TRBV20-1 and J usage is TRBJ1-1; D remains unclear. The CDR3 has 15 residues. Germline assignment: CDR1 DFQATT and CDR2 SNEGSKA (reference sequence). V lost 1 base, J lost 3 bases, and 15 bases lay in between. In DNA, the CDR3 is TGCAGTGCTAGAGTCAACACTGGGCGTGACACTGAAGCTTTCTTT. As protein: CSARVNTGRDTEAFF.

This clonotype has only a few counts. V is TRBV29-1 and J is TRBJ2-7; weak D call: TRBD2 (6 bases). Per the germline V gene, CDR1 is SQVTM and CDR2 is ANQGSEA. Trimming pared 7 bases from V and 2 bases from J, leaving 15 bases between. The CDR3 sequence is 13 residues long. The CDR3 DNA sequence: TGCAGCGCCACTAGCCCGATTACCTACGAGCAGTACTTC. As protein: CSATSPITYEQYF.

This clonotype was picked up a small number of times. This sequence joins TRBV10-2 and TRBJ1-1, with D possibly TRBD1 on 5 matching bases. Germline V gene sequence: CDR1 WSHSY, CDR2 SAAADI. Trimming cost V 3 bases and J 3 bases, with 11 bases left between them. This CDR3 contains 14 residues. CDR3 DNA sequence: TGCGCCAGCAGTGACGGGGGGAGGTACACTGAAGCTTTCTTT. Translated: CASSDGGRYTEAFF.

The sample holds a few counts of this clonotype. The chain has TRBV27 and TRBJ2-5; D may be TRBD2 (5 bases). Per the germline V gene, CDR1 is MNHEY and CDR2 is SMNVEV (reference sequence). The CDR3 sequence is 13 residues long. Trimming took off 5 bases at V and 9 bases at J, with 16 bases between the two ends. The CDR3 nucleotides are TGTGCCAGCAGTCCGGACTGGTACGGGGCCCAGTACTTC. Amino acids: CASSPDWYGAQYF.

The chain has TRBV5-1 and TRBJ1-4, with unresolved D. Between the trimmed V and J ends, which lost 2 bases and 5 bases, there was a span of 7 bases. The V gene's germline CDR1 is SGHRS and CDR2 YFSETQ. The CDR3 is 13 amino acids. CDR3 DNA: TGCGCCAGCAGCTTACAGCAGAATGAAAAACTGTTTTTT. Its translation is CASSLQQNEKLFF.

CDR3 in DNA: TGCGCCAGCAGCCAAGAGGGACAGGTCTATGAAAAACTGTTTTTT. This translates into CASSQEGQVYEKLFF. The chain recombines TRBV4-1 with TRBJ1-4; 8 bases are a match to TRBD1. The J segment lost 6 bases and the V segment lost 0 bases, leaving 3 bases of the junction unmatched. This CDR3 spans 15 amino acids. Germline V gives CDR1 MGHRA, CDR2 YSYEKL.

This clonotype has only a few counts. The chain's CDR3 is CASSYKRGEDEQFF. CDR3 in DNA: TGTGCCAGCAGTTACAAGCGGGGGGAAGATGAGCAGTTCTTC. The chain joins TRBV6-5 to TRBJ2-1, with 9 positions matching TRBD2. The CDR3 contains 14 residues. Looked up from germline, CDR1 is MNHEY and CDR2 is SVGAGI. The junction had 4 bases not matched to a gene; V was cut back by 2 bases and J by 8 bases.

V gene TRBV7-2 combines with J gene TRBJ2-3; TRBD1 agrees at 10 bases. Germline V gene sequence: CDR1 SGHTA, CDR2 FQGNSA. This CDR3 has 16 residues. Unmatched junction bases numbered 9, after V lost 5 bases and J lost 4 bases. The CDR3 here is CASSKTDRGLPDTQYF. CDR3 coding DNA: TGTGCCAGCAGCAAAACCGACAGGGGGCTGCCAGATACGCAGTATTTT.

This clonotype was found a few times. The chain links TRBV4-3 to TRBJ1-4; D gene uncertain. Trimming removed 2 bases from V and 3 bases from J, with 10 bases in between. The CDR3 spans 15 residues. Germline-derived CDR1 and CDR2 are LGHNA and YSLEER. The CDR3 DNA reads TGCGCCAGCAGCCAAATGGGCTCGGCTAATGAAAAACTGTTTTTT. This gives the protein CASSQMGSANEKLFF.

This clonotype was counted a few times. The rearrangement uses TRBV12-3 or TRBV12-4 and TRBJ1-2, with no clear D. Between the trimmed V and J ends, which lost 1 base and 4 bases, there was a span of 10 bases. The CDR3 extends over 14 amino acids. The CDR3 DNA reads as TGTGCCAGCAGTTTAGGTGGCAGGATCTATGGCTACACCTTC. This translates into CASSLGGRIYGYTF.

This clonotype was seen only a few times. One end of the junction fails to match germline, which may point to a read error. V usage is TRBV7-7 and J usage is TRBJ2-5, with 7 bases fitting TRBD2. The V gene's germline CDR1 is SSHAT and CDR2 FNYEAQ (reference sequence). CDR3 length: 15 amino acids. The CDR3 coding sequence is TGTGCTAGCAGCCCAGAACCTAGCGGCCAAGAGACCCAGTACTTC. It translates to CASSPEPSGQETQYF. Combining the CDR3 with reference TRBV7-7 and TRBJ2-5 gives the whole variable domain GAGVSQSPRYKVTKRGQDVTLRCDPISSHATLYWYQQALGQGPEFLTYFNYEAQPDKSGLPSDRFSAERPEGSISTLTIQRTEQRDSAMYRCASSPEPSGQETQYFGPGTRLLVL.

Remarks on this clonotype: At one boundary the junction diverges from the germline segment, which might be a read error. The chain employs TRBV5-4 and TRBJ1-1, with 7 bases identical to TRBD1. Germline values: CDR1 SGHNT, CDR2 YYREEE (reference sequence). The CDR3 runs 15 residues. The CDR3 loop is CASSSGQLRNTEAYF. CDR3 DNA sequence: TGTGCCAGCAGCTCGGGACAGCTTCGGAACACTGAAGCTTACTTT.

This clonotype has a handful of counts. The rearrangement uses TRBV4-2 and TRBJ2-1; TRBD1 is a possible D gene (6 bases). This CDR3 is built from 13 residues. Between the trimmed V and J ends, which lost 3 bases and 9 bases, there was a span of 12 bases. The germline V gene encodes CDR1 LGHNA and CDR2 YNFKEQ. CDR3 loop: CASSQDDRREQFF. The CDR3 bases are TGTGCCAGCAGCCAGGATGACAGGCGTGAGCAGTTCTTC.

In its sample, this clonotype was seen a few times. The J gene is TRBJ1-2, the V gene TRBV7-9, with no clear D. Trimming took 5 bases from V and 8 from J, leaving 15 bases between them. The CDR3 sequence is 13 residues long. Germline V gene data show CDR1 as SEHNR and CDR2 as FQNEAQ (reference sequence). The CDR3 DNA is TGTGCCAGCAGCGGCGAGGCTCTATTCGGCTACACCTTC. Protein product: CASSGEALFGYTF. The full variable domain, with the rest looked up from reference TRBV7-9 and TRBJ1-2, is DTGVSQNPRHKITKRGQNVTFRCDPISEHNRLYWYRQTLGQGPEFLTYFQNEAQLEKSRLLSDRFSAERPKGSFSTLEIQRTEQGDSAMYLCASSGEALFGYTFGSGTRLTVV.

The rearrangement joins TRBV10-3 to TRBJ2-1, with TRBD2 matching over 8 bases. With 2 bases clipped from V and 4 bases from J, the junction kept 1 base outside the gene matches. This CDR3 is 14 amino acids long. The germline CDR1 and CDR2 sequences are ENHRY and SYGVKD. The CDR3: CAISETSGYNEQFF. The CDR3 nucleotides are TGTGCCATCAGTGAGACTAGCGGTTACAATGAGCAGTTCTTC.

The rearrangement links TRBV12-3 or TRBV12-4 to TRBJ2-2, with D possibly matching TRBD1 (7 bases). Deletions cut 6 bases from V and 5 bases from J, with 28 bases between. The CDR3 is made up of 19 amino acids. CDR3 loop: CASRARRGRSSGPTGELFF. DNA for the CDR3: TGTGCCAGCAGGGCCCGCAGGGGGAGGTCGAGCGGACCAACCGGGGAGCTGTTTTTT.

J is TRBJ2-1 and V is TRBV6-1, with TRBD1 matching 12 bases. The CDR3 has 15 amino acids. Germline loops: CDR1 MNHNS, CDR2 SASEGT. V shed 5 bases and J 9 bases; nucleotides not matched to a gene: 8. The CDR3 bases are TGTGCCAGCAGTCTTCGGGACAGGGGGCTTACTGAGCAGTTCTTC. It specifies CASSLRDRGLTEQFF.

This clonotype was recorded a few times. The chain is built from TRBV25-1 and TRBJ2-1; D is ambiguous. The CDR3 is made up of 13 amino acids. Germline V gene data show CDR1 as MGHDK and CDR2 as SYGVNS. Trimming removed 3 bases from V and 6 bases from J, with 9 bases in between. The CDR3 nucleotides are TGTGCCAGCAGTGACCAATTAACCAATGAGCAGTTCTTC. This sequence encodes CASSDQLTNEQFF.

The chain carries TRBV20-1 and TRBJ2-1, with 7 bases matching TRBD1. This CDR3 has 17 residues. Germline CDR1 DFQATT, CDR2 SNEGSKA (reference sequence). V gave up 2 bases and J gave up 8 bases; unmatched junction bases: 18. CDR3 sequence: CSARPTPRQGSLDEQFF. The CDR3 nucleotides read TGCAGTGCTAGACCGACCCCAAGACAGGGATCCCTAGATGAGCAGTTCTTC.